The entry that follows covers one T cell receptor beta chain sequence. What it binds is unknown. The sample belongs to a study of the immune and genomic landscape of osteosarcoma. In the study overall: Diagnosis ages spanned about 5-81 years, median about 30.

Germline V gene lookup returns CDR1 SGHDT and CDR2 YYEEEE. The CDR3 consists of 12 residues. Trimming left V 1 base short and J 1 base short, with 2 bases between. TCRdb keeps only in-frame clones here, not all; method: immunoSEQ multiplex PCR. This repertoire shows over a thousand clones, around 79% found once; its top ten account for more than 9%. Findings and limits, study-wide: No matched normal tissue; external skin and blood data served as benchmarks. Clonality was higher in immune-hot C3 than cold C1, yet still low.

The post-treatment osteosarcoma tumors were primary, local recurrence or metastasis specimens from poor-prognosis patients. This chain uses TRBV5-6 with TRBJ1-2; no definite D call. Sequencing was carried out using primary tumor tissue from the femur. The sequence was obtained from a man under 40 with osteosarcoma. The CDR3 region has the DNA TGTGCCAGCAGCTTGAGTAACTATGGCTACACCTTC. It encodes CASSLSNYGYTF.